The present TCR beta chain was sequenced within a study of CD8 T cells in ankylosing spondylitis. V lost 4 bases, J lost 6 bases, and 10 bases stayed unmatched. The V gene's germline CDR1 is LNHNV and CDR2 YYDKDF (reference sequence). The CDR3 is 15 residues long. This clonotype was picked up many times. TCRdb analysed the 5' RACE reads with MiXCR anew, one entry per CDR3 protein. The sample lists about 240,000 distinct CDR3 sequences, roughly a quarter occurring once. The chain is built from TRBV15 and TRBJ2-7, with 9 bases lining up with TRBD1. The sequenced sample consisted of blood, either unsorted or a sorted T cell fraction (not recorded which). The TCR was taken from a male donor with ankylosing spondylitis or in good health (not recorded which). The CDR3 DNA is TGTGCCACCAGCAATCGAAGGGACAGGGTCTTCGAGCAGTACTTC. Its translation: CATSNRRDRVFEQYF.